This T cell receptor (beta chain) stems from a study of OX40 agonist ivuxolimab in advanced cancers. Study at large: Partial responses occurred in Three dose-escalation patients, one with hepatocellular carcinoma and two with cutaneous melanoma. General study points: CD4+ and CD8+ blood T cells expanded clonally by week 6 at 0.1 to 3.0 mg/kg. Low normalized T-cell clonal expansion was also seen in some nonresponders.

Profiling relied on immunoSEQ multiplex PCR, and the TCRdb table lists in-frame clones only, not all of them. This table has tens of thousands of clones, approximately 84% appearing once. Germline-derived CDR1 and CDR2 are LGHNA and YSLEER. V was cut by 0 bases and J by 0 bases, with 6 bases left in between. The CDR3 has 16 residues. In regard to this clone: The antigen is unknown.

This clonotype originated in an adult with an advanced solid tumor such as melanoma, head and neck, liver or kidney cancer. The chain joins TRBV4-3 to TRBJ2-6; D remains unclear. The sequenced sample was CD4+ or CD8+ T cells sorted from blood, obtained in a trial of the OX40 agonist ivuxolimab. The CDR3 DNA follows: TGCGCCAGCAGCCAAGATGCGGACTCTGGGGCCAACGTCCTGACTTTC. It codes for CASSQDADSGANVLTF.